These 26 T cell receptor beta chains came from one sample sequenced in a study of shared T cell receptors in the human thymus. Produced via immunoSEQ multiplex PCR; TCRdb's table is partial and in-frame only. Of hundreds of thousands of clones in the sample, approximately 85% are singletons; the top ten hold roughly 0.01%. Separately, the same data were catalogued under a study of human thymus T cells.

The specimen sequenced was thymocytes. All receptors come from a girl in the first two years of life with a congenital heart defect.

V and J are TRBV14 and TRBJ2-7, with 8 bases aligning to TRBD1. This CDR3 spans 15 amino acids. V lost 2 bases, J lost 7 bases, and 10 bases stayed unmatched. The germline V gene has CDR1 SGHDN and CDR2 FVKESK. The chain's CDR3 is CASSQRDRFSWEQYF. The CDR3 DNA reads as TGTGCCAGCAGCCAAAGGGACAGGTTCTCCTGGGAGCAGTACTTC.

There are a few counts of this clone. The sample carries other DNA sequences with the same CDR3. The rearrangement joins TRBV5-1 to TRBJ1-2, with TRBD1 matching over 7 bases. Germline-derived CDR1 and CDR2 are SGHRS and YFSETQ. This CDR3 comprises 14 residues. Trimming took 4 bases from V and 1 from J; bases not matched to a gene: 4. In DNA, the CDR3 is TGCGCCAGCAGCCTGGGACAGATTAACTATGGCTACACCTTC. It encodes CASSLGQINYGYTF.

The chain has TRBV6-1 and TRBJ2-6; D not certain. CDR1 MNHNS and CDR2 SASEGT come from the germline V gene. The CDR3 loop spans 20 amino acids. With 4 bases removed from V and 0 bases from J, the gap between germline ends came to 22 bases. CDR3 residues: CASSAGPPFLLYSGANVLTF. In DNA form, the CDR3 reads TGTGCCAGCAGTGCCGGTCCCCCCTTCCTCCTTTACTCTGGGGCCAACGTCCTGACTTTC.

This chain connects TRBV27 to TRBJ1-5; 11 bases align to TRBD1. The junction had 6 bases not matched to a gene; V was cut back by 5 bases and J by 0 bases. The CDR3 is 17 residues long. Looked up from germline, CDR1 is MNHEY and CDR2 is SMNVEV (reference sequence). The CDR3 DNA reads TGTGCCAGCAGTAATAGGGACAGGGGGAATAGCAATCAGCCCCAGCATTTT. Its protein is CASSNRDRGNSNQPQHF.

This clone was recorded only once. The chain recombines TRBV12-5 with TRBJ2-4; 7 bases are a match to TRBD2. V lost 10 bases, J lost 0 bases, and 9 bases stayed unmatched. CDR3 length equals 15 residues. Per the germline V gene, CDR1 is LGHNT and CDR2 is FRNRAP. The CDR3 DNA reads TGTGCTATCCCGGGGGAGGGACGAGCCAAAAACATTCAGTACTTC. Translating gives CAIPGEGRAKNIQYF. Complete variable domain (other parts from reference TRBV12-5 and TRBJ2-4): DARVTQTPRHKVTEMGQEVTMRCQPILGHNTVFWYRQTMMQGLELLAYFRNRAPLDDSGMPKDRFSAEMPDATLATLKIQPSEPRDSAVYFCAIPGEGRAKNIQYFGAGTRLSVL.

CDR3 nucleotides: TGTGCCAGTAGTATTTGGGGGCGAGGCTACACCTTC. This codes for CASSIWGRGYTF. The V and J genes are TRBV19 and TRBJ1-2, with D perhaps matching TRBD1 (6 bases). V was cut by 3 bases and J by 8 bases, with 10 bases left in between. Germline V CDR1 and CDR2: LNHDA, SQIVND (reference sequence). The CDR3 covers 12 residues.

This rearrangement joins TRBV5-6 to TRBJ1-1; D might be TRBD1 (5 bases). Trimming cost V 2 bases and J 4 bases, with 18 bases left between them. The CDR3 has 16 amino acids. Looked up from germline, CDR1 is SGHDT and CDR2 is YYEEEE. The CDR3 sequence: CASSLPTTGGITEAFF. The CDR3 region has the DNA TGTGCCAGCAGCTTACCCACGACGGGGGGAATCACTGAAGCTTTCTTT.

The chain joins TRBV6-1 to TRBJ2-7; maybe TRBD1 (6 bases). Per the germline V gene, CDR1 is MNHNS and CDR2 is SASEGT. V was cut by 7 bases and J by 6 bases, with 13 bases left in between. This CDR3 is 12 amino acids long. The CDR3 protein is CASIANRAEQYF. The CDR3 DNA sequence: TGTGCCAGCATTGCGAACAGGGCCGAGCAGTACTTC.

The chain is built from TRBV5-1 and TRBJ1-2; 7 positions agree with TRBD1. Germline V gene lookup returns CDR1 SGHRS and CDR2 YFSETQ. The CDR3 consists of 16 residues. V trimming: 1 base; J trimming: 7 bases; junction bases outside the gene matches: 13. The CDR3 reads CASSLSLTGQIAGYTF. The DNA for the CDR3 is TGCGCCAGCAGCTTGAGCTTAACGGGACAGATAGCTGGCTACACCTTC.

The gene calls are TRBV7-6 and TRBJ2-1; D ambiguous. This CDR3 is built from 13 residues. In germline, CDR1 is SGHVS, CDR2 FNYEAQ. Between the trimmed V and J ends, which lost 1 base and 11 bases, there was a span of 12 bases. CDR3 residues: CASSLVPDEKQFF. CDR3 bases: TGTGCCAGCAGCTTAGTCCCCGATGAGAAGCAGTTCTTC. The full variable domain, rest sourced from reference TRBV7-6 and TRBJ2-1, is GAGVSQSPRYKVTKRGQDVALRCDPISGHVSLYWYRQALGQGPEFLTYFNYEAQQDKSGLPNDRFSAERPEGSISTLTIQRTEQRDSAMYRCASSLVPDEKQFFGPGTRLTVL.

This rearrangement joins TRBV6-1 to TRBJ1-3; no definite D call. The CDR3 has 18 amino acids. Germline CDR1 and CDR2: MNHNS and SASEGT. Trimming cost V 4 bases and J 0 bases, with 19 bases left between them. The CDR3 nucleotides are TGTGCCAGCAGTGCCAACGATGGTCGGACTTTCTCTGGAAACACCATATATTTT. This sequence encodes CASSANDGRTFSGNTIYF.

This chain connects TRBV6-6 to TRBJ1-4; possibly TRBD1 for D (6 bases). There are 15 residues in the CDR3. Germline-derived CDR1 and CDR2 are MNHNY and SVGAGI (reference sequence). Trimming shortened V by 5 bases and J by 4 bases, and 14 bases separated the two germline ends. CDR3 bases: TGTGCCAGCAGTGGGACAAGGGAAATTAATGAAAAACTGTTTTTT. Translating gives CASSGTREINEKLFF.

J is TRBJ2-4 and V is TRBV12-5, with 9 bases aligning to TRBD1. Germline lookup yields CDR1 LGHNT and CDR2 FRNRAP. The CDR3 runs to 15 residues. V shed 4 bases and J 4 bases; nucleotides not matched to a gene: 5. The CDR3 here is CASGYAGQGKNIQYF. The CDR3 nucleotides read TGTGCTAGTGGTTATGCCGGACAGGGGAAAAACATTCAGTACTTC.

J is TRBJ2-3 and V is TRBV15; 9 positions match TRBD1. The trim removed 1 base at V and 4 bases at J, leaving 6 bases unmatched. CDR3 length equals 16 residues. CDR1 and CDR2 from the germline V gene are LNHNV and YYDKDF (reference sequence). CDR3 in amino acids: CATSRGGDRVADTQYF. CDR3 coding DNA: TGTGCCACCAGCAGAGGGGGGGACAGGGTGGCAGATACGCAGTATTTT.

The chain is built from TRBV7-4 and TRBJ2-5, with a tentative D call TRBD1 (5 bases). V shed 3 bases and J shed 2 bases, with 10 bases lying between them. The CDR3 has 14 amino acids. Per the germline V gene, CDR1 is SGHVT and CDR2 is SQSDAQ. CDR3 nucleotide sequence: TGTGCCAGCAGCTTCTCTCCAGGGCAAGAGACCCAGTACTTC. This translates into CASSFSPGQETQYF.

DNA for the CDR3: TGTGCCAGCAGTTCCACCGGGCGGCGGGAAGGCTACACCTTC. This gives the protein CASSSTGRREGYTF. The gene calls are TRBV6-5 and TRBJ1-2; no definite D call. Deletions cut 4 bases from V and 8 bases from J, with 17 bases between. This CDR3 spans 14 amino acids. CDR1 and CDR2 (germline): MNHEY, SVGAGI.

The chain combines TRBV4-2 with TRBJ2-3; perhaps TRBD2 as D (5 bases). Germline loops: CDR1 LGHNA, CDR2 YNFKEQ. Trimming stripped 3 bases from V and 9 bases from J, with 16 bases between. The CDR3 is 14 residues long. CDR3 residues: CASSQSPSFATQYF. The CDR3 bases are TGTGCCAGCAGCCAGAGCCCTAGCTTTGCCACGCAGTATTTT.

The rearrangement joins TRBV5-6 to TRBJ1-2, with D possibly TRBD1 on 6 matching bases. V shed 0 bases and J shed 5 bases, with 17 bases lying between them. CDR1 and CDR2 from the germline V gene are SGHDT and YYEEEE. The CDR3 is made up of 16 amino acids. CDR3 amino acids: CASSLAQLGQGYGYTF. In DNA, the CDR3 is TGTGCCAGCAGCTTGGCCCAGCTGGGGCAGGGGTATGGCTACACCTTC.

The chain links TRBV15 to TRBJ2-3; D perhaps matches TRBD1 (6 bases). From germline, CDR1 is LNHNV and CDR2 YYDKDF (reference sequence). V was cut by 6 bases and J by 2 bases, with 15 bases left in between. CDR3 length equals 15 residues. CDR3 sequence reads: CATRQGRLYTDTQYF. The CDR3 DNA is TGTGCCACCAGACAGGGCAGACTCTACACAGATACGCAGTATTTT.

CDR3 sequence reads: CASSQGEADTDTQYF. For the CDR3, the DNA is TGCGCCAGCAGCCAAGGAGAGGCAGACACAGATACGCAGTATTTT. This chain uses TRBV4-1 with TRBJ2-3; the D is unclear. The CDR3 loop spans 15 amino acids. Germline V lookup: CDR1 MGHRA, CDR2 YSYEKL. Deletions cut 1 base from V and 2 bases from J, with 10 bases between.

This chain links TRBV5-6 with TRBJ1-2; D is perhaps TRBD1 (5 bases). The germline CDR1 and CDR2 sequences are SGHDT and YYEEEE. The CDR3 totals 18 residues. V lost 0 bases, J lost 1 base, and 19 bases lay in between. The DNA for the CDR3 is TGTGCCAGCAGCTTGGGCGAATTCAAGGGGCGATTTAACTATGGCTACACCTTC. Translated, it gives CASSLGEFKGRFNYGYTF.

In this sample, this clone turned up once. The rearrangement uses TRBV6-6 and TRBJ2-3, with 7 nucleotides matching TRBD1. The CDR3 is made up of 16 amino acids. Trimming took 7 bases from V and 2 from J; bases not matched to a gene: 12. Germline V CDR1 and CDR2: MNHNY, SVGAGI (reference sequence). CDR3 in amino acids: CASTQGTAENTDTQYF. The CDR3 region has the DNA TGTGCCAGCACCCAAGGGACAGCCGAAAACACAGATACGCAGTATTTT.

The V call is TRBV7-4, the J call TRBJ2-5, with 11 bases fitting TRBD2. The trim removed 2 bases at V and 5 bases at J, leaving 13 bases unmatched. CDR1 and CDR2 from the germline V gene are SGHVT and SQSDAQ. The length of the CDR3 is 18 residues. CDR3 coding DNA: TGTGCCAGCAGCTTACCGTTAGCGGGGGGGCCTATATCGGAGACCCAGTACTTC. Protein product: CASSLPLAGGPISETQYF.

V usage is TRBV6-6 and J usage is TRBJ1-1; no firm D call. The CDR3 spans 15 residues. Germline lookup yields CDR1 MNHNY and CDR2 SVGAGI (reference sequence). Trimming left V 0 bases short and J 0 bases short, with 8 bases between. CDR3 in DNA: TGTGCCAGCAGTTACTCGCGAGGCTTGAACACTGAAGCTTTCTTT. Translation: CASSYSRGLNTEAFF.

The CDR3 sequence: CASSLSGTGDPDYGYTF. CDR3 DNA sequence: TGTGCCAGCAGTCTATCCGGGACAGGGGATCCCGACTATGGCTACACCTTC. V and J are TRBV7-6 and TRBJ1-2, with TRBD1 matching over 10 bases. J was trimmed by 3 bases and V by 6 bases; bases with no gene match: 13. Germline V gene sequence: CDR1 SGHVS, CDR2 FNYEAQ. The CDR3 has 17 amino acids.

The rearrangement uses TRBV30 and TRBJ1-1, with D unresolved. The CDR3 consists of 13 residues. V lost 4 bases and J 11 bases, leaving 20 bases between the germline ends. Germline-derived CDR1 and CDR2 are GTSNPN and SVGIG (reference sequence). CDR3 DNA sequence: TGTGCCTGGACTCACCCGAGGAGCTCCCAGGCTTTCTTT. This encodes CAWTHPRSSQAFF.